Below are 7 T cell receptor beta chains sequenced from a single sample in a study of siplizumab effects on memory and regulatory T cells. TCRdb's table, derived via immunoSEQ multiplex PCR, lists solely in-frame clones and lacks some. The table records 80,000 to 130,000 clones, 94% of them present only once. Sequenced sample: Tregs sorted from blood. The receptors derive from a human donor in good health.

This chain connects TRBV5-8 to TRBJ2-3, with 7 positions matching TRBD1. V was clipped by 5 bases and J by 4 bases; unmatched bases: 19. CDR1 SGHTS and CDR2 YDEGEE come from the germline V gene. The CDR3 loop spans 18 amino acids. The CDR3 region has the DNA TGTGCCAGCAGGGGAAGACAGGGTTTGAATTTAGGCGCAGATACGCAGTATTTT. Amino acids: CASRGRQGLNLGADTQYF.

V is TRBV19 and J is TRBJ1-1, with TRBD1 as a possible D gene (5 bases). The CDR3 length is 12 residues. Germline lookup yields CDR1 LNHDA and CDR2 SQIVND (reference sequence). Trimming removed 6 bases at V and 10 bases at J, with 15 bases between. CDR3: CASRESARGAFF. As DNA, the CDR3 is TGTGCCAGTAGAGAATCGGCGAGGGGAGCTTTCTTT.

This chain connects TRBV11-2 to TRBJ1-2; D unresolved. Trimming cost V 1 base and J 4 bases, with 10 bases left between them. Germline loops: CDR1 SGHAT, CDR2 FQNNGV. The CDR3 has 14 residues. The CDR3 region is CASSLAGRSYGYTF. The CDR3 nucleotides are TGTGCCAGCAGCTTAGCCGGCAGGAGCTATGGCTACACCTTC. The entire variable domain, with the rest obtained from reference TRBV11-2 and TRBJ1-2, is as follows: EAGVAQSPRYKIIEKRQSVAFWCNPISGHATLYWYQQILGQGPKLLIQFQNNGVVDDSQLPKDRFSAERLKGVDSTLKIQPAKLEDSAVYLCASSLAGRSYGYTFGSGTRLTVV.

The chain uses TRBV27 and TRBJ1-1; D is perhaps TRBD1 (5 bases). V was trimmed by 5 bases and J by 5 bases, leaving 18 bases between them. From germline, CDR1 is MNHEY and CDR2 SMNVEV (reference sequence). This CDR3 contains 15 residues. CDR3 region: CASSPRTGAGTEAFF. The CDR3 region has the DNA TGTGCCAGCAGTCCAAGGACGGGCGCAGGGACTGAAGCTTTCTTT.

This clone was seen just once. This rearrangement joins TRBV14 to TRBJ1-3; TRBD1 might be the D (5 bases). CDR3 length equals 15 residues. V lost 3 bases to trimming and J lost 3 bases, with 12 bases between them. CDR1 and CDR2 (germline): SGHDN, FVKESK. The CDR3 bases are TGTGCCAGCAGCCACAGGGTAAACGGTGGAAACACCATATATTTT. Translated, it gives CASSHRVNGGNTIYF.

This chain uses TRBV15 with TRBJ2-6, with 7 bases identical to TRBD2. Losses at the gene ends were 0 bases for V and 2 bases for J; bases not matched to a gene: 4. The CDR3 is 17 residues long. CDR1 is LNHNV and CDR2 is YYDKDF in the germline V gene (reference sequence). CDR3 region: CATSRDSGGAGANVLTF. CDR3 bases: TGTGCCACCAGCAGAGATTCGGGGGGAGCTGGGGCCAACGTCCTGACTTTC. The whole variable domain, filled in from reference TRBV15 and TRBJ2-6, reads DAMVIQNPRYQVTQFGKPVTLSCSQTLNHNVMYWYQQKSSQAPKLLFHYYDKDFNNEADTPDNFQSRRPNTSFCFLDIRSPGLGDTAMYLCATSRDSGGAGANVLTFGAGSRLTVL.

The CDR3 loop is CASSRGRQGTNYGYTF. CDR3 sequence (DNA): TGTGCCAGCTCACGGGGGAGACAGGGCACTAACTATGGCTACACCTTC. The V gene is TRBV18, the J gene TRBJ1-2; 7 bases are shared with TRBD1. Trimming cost V 4 bases and J 0 bases; bases outside gene matches: 8. The CDR3 covers 16 residues. Germline CDR1 KGHSH, CDR2 LQKENI. Filled out from reference TRBV18 and TRBJ1-2, the complete variable domain reads NAGVMQNPRHLVRRRGQEARLRCSPMKGHSHVYWYRQLPEEGLKFMVYLQKENIIDESGMPKERFSAEFPKEGPSILRIQQVVRGDSAAYFCASSRGRQGTNYGYTFGSGTRLTVV.